What follows describes a single TCR beta chain. Its antigen is undetermined. This entry is derived from a study of CD8 T cells in ankylosing spondylitis. General study findings and limits: CD8+ cells made up the disease-linked clones, which were relatively rare in peripheral blood. As reported, disease-linked clones showed significant enrichment in matched ankylosing spondylitis synovial fluid. A motif in TCR beta, a set of 8 or 9 highly homologous variants, appeared characteristic of ankylosing spondylitis blood.

Germline CDR1 reads LGHDT; CDR2 reads YNNKEL (reference sequence). The length of the CDR3 is 15 residues. V lost 1 base to trimming and J lost 1 base, with 8 bases between them. Researchers built TCR beta libraries using quantitative 5'-RACE with molecular barcodes. MiXCR was run by TCRdb on the 5' RACE reads, yielding one entry per CDR3 protein. The sample gives about 390,000 distinct CDR3 sequences, approximately 20% of which show up once; about 15% is in the top ten. The sequenced material came from blood, either unsorted or a sorted T cell fraction (not recorded which). This clonotype originated in a male donor with ankylosing spondylitis. J is TRBJ2-1 and V is TRBV3-1, with D perhaps matching TRBD2 (6 bases). Here the CDR3 DNA reads TGTGCCAGCAGCCAAGCTAGCGTATCCTACAATGAGCAGTTCTTC. Translating gives CASSQASVSYNEQFF.